The 5 T cell receptor beta chains below come from one sample, sequenced in a study of T-cell reconstitution after alpha-beta-depleted transplantation in children. Unique molecular identifiers were incorporated during preparation of the TCRbeta library. One entry per CDR3 protein results from TCRdb running MiXCR on the PCR reads. The profile shows 550,000 to 800,000 distinct CDR3 sequences, around 13% of them singletons. The specimen comprised PBMCs, sampled before TCRalphabeta/CD19-depleted stem cell transplant. The receptor set was obtained from a girl aged 2 to 9 with congenital amegakaryocytic thrombocytopenia, due to receive a stem cell transplant.

The chain couples TRBV25-1 to TRBJ2-7, with D possibly matching TRBD1 (6 bases). Germline V gene data show CDR1 as MGHDK and CDR2 as SYGVNS. The CDR3 contains 13 residues. V was pared by 2 bases and J by 5 bases, with 10 bases between. CDR3 protein: CASSEVPGDEQYF. The DNA of the CDR3 is TGTGCCAGCAGTGAAGTCCCAGGGGACGAGCAGTACTTC.

The sample holds many counts of this clonotype. V and J are TRBV20-1 and TRBJ2-7; TRBD1 aligns across 10 bases. The CDR3 has 13 residues. Unmatched junction bases numbered 5, after V lost 6 bases and J lost 3 bases. Germline assignment: CDR1 DFQATT and CDR2 SNEGSKA (reference sequence). The CDR3: CSASRDRGYEQYF. DNA of the CDR3: TGCAGTGCCTCGCGGGACAGGGGCTACGAGCAGTACTTC.

Many counts were recorded for this clonotype. This chain connects TRBV29-1 to TRBJ2-1, with TRBD2 as a possible D gene (6 bases). The CDR3 consists of 15 residues. CDR1 and CDR2 (germline): SQVTM, ANQGSEA. The V end lost 3 bases, the J end lost 1 base, and 13 bases lay between the germline ends. CDR3 DNA sequence: TGCAGCGTTGACGGGAGCGGCCAATCCTACAATGAGCAGTTCTTC. Translation gives CSVDGSGQSYNEQFF.

This clonotype was detected only a few times. The rearrangement links TRBV10-1 to TRBJ2-1, with 12 positions matching TRBD2. J lost 7 bases, V lost 3 bases, and 4 bases had no gene match. The CDR3 is 15 residues long. Germline lookup yields CDR1 WNHNN and CDR2 SYGVQD (reference sequence). CDR3 protein: CASSERTSGVNEQFF. The CDR3 region has the DNA TGCGCCAGCAGTGAACGGACTAGCGGGGTGAATGAGCAGTTCTTC.

A few counts support this clonotype. The rearrangement links TRBV4-1 to TRBJ2-1; 14 bases match TRBD2. CDR3 length equals 16 residues. Trimming took 4 bases from V and 9 from J; bases not matched to a gene: 8. Germline loops: CDR1 MGHRA, CDR2 YSYEKL. The DNA of the CDR3 is TGCGCCAGCAGCCCGGGACTAGCGGGAGTGGGGACTGAGCAGTTCTTC. Residues: CASSPGLAGVGTEQFF.